This T cell receptor (beta chain) is drawn from a study of regulatory T cells in long-lasting Graves disease. Study results and caveats: The TCR repertoire of persistent Graves' patients was less diverse than that of newly diagnosed ones. In persistent patients, shared public clonotypes (under 3,000) outnumbered those in new patients (around 1,000).

Documented time point: newly diagnosed GD, antithyroid drugs for less than 3 months. PBMCs provided the RNA from which the TCR library was made. The patient group derived from an endocrinology department in Xi'an, China. Researchers made TCR beta libraries by using iRepertoire HTBI primers and running Arm-PCR on CDR3 regions. TCRdb recomputed calls from the multiplex PCR reads with MiXCR, one row per CDR3 protein. The sample holds 680,000 or so distinct CDR3 sequences, roughly 15% seen once. A note on this clonotype: What it recognizes is unknown.

V was clipped by 3 bases and J by 7 bases; unmatched bases: 9. CDR3 length: 15 amino acids. Germline-derived CDR1 and CDR2 are MGHRA and YSYEKL. These sequences were also reported in another study, on T cells in Graves' hyperthyroidism and ophthalmopathy.

The receptor's source is a woman aged 25 to 39 with Graves disease. V gene TRBV4-1 combines with J gene TRBJ1-2; 9 bases align to TRBD1. The material was peripheral blood mononuclear cells (PBMCs), obtained at new diagnosis, from a patient treated with antithyroid drugs. The CDR3 DNA reads as TGCGCCAGCAGCCACCCGACAGGGGGGCCTTCTGGCTACACCTTC. Translating it yields CASSHPTGGPSGYTF.